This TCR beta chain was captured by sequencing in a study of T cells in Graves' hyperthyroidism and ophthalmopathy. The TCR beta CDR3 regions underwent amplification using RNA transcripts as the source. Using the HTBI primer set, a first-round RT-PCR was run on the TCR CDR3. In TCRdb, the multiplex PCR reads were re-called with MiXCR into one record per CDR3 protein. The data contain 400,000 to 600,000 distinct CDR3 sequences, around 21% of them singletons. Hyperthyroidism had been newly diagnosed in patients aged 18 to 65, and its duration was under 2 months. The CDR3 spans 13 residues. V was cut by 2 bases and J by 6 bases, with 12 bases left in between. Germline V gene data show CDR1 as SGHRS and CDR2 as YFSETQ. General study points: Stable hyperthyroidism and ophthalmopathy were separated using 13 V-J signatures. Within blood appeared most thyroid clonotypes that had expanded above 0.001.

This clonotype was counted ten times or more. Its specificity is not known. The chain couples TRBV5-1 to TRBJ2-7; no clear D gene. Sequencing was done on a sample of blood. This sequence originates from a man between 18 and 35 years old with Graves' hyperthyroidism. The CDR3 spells CASSFGTPGEQYF. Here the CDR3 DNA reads TGCGCCAGCAGCTTCGGCACCCCCGGCGAGCAGTACTTC.